The clone carrying this TCR beta chain was found many times. Its target is unknown. The data were taken from a study of CD8 T cells in ankylosing spondylitis. Study results and limitations: Fewer than 10 highly homologous variants formed a TCR beta motif that appeared characteristic of ankylosing spondylitis blood. Clones linked to disease were reported to show significant enrichment in matched ankylosing spondylitis synovial fluid.

Each TCR beta library was made by quantitative 5'-RACE that incorporated molecular barcodes. TCRdb reanalysed the 5' RACE reads using MiXCR and keeps one entry per CDR3 protein. The sample has fewer than 350,000 distinct CDR3 sequences; 9.5% to 13% are singletons. Germline values: CDR1 DFQATT, CDR2 SNEGSKA (reference sequence). The V end lost 6 bases, the J end lost 3 bases, and 18 bases lay between the germline ends. This CDR3 spans 15 amino acids. The J gene is TRBJ1-5, the V gene TRBV20-1; D call uncertain. This TCR derives from a female donor with ankylosing spondylitis or in good health (not recorded which). The sample was blood, either unsorted or a sorted T cell fraction (not recorded which). The DNA for the CDR3 is TGCAGTGCCGCTAGGGTGGTAGGGAACAATCAGCCCCAGCATTTT. The encoded protein is CSAARVVGNNQPQHF.